This T cell receptor beta chain appears in the sequencing data of a study of cytotoxic CD8 clonotypes in ibrutinib-treated CLL. Study-level information: After a median around 13 months on treatment (6 to 36), response samples were drawn. Whole-study findings and limits: With treatment, public clonotypes, which were uncommon, either contracted or remained stable.

Concerning this clone: No antigen is known for it.

Libraries were prepared by immunoSEQ multiplex PCR; TCRdb keeps only in-frame clonotypes and omits some of them. Among approximately 150,000 clones listed, approximately 84% were seen once. There are 14 residues in the CDR3. The germline CDR1 and CDR2 sequences are WNHNN and SYGVQD (reference sequence). V was clipped by 3 bases and J by 1 base, with 6 bases between them. V gene TRBV10-1 combines with J gene TRBJ1-4; the D gene is possibly TRBD1 (6 bases). This receptor was taken from a human donor with chronic lymphocytic leukemia. Material: PBMCs, obtained after 24 months of ibrutinib treatment. CDR3 in amino acids: CASSEGGTNEKLFF. The DNA for the CDR3 is TGCGCCAGCAGTGAAGGGGGAACTAATGAAAAACTGTTTTTT.